This TCR beta chain is from a study of shared clonotypes between healthy human individuals (dated by TCRdb to the early 2020s). In terms of the full investigation: The cohort included a few men and a couple of women between 18 and 49 years of age. Per donor, leukapheresis produced somewhere between about 0.9 and 9.5 billion PBMCs. Blood TCR repertoires of a handful of healthy adults were deeply sequenced to estimate repertoire size and the extent of clonotype sharing between individuals. For each donor, CD4 naive and CD4 memory were each given three plates, CD8 naive was given two plates, and CD8 memory was given one plate. To increase sequencing depth and limit assay-specific biases, different laboratories used diverse techniques to prepare libraries and sequence TCR repertoires. Overall study outcomes, separate from this receptor: Because the study included a small number of donors, the genetic and exposure-history diversity represented was limited. Estimated clonotype richness was generally larger for naive than for memory subsets. Rarefaction of sorted-subset datasets indicated incomplete sequencing despite the large sequencing depth. Sharing across four donors was observed for approximately 4.6% of naive CD4, 3% to 3.5% of naive CD8, 2% to 2.5% of memory CD4, and roughly 0.4% of memory CD8 clonotypes. Sampling was restricted to blood, and TCR repertoires in tissue are likely to differ from TCR repertoires in blood. Pairwise subsampling indicated that sequencing depth was expected to affect the degree of clonotype sharing among donors. Compared with non-shared clonotypes, clonotypes shared by all four sorted-subset donors had higher generation probabilities.

CD8 naive samples were obtained by positive selection for CCR7 among CD45RO-negative cells, yielding a CD45RA+CCR7+ population from which TemRA cells were excluded. Donors were healthy HIV-negative adults with no recently reported acute infections or vaccinations. Every donor was a Caucasian adult residing in Nashville, Tennessee, USA. After blood collection by leukapheresis, PBMCs were isolated using Ficoll-Histopaque density gradient centrifugation and then cryopreserved in the vapor phase of liquid nitrogen. Analytical flow cytometry was used to check the purity and quantity of each magnetically sorted T cell population. Each sorted fraction had its genomic DNA isolated and then quantified by UV absorbance on a Nanodrop 2000c. Using the deep immunoSEQ assay, multiplex PCR amplified TCR CDR3 regions from genomic DNA. For each cell subset, the extracted genomic DNA was distributed evenly across all wells of several immunoSEQ 96-well plates, and each plate served as one replicate. For sorted subsets, roughly 200 ng of genomic DNA, equivalent to 25,000 to 30,000 T cell genomes, went into each replicate PCR. Purified libraries were measured with a Qubit 3.0 fluorometer, size-checked on a Bioanalyzer 2100, and measured again with the KAPA Library Quantification kit. Every immunoSEQ 96-well plate was sequenced on a separate single-read 150-cycle Illumina NextSeq 550 flow cell. The study's processing was this. The immunoSEQ output contained only junctional sequences without quality scores, so filtering could not match that applied to full-length reads. To assign V/J genes and CDR3, sequences were annotated using PyIR, a Python wrapper for IgBLAST v1.9, with IMGT germline references. Any read was removed if the V/J assignment was weak (E-value above 1e-6), the CDR3 was missing, or the read contained stop codons, out-of-frame junctions, or ambiguous translated residues. A V3J clonotype was defined by an identical inferred V gene, J gene, and CDR3 amino acid sequence. To compute the percentage overlap between repertoires, the number of shared unique clonotypes was divided by the size of the smaller repertoire. Three approaches were used to assess repertoire richness: RTK rarefaction, the Chao1 estimator, and Recon v2.1 estimates of unobserved clonotypes. For all TCRbeta clonotypes obtained by the gDNA method from a few donors, generation probabilities were computed with OLGA. TCRdb retrieved this table from immuneACCESS and kept in-frame rearrangements only. Not all clones are present; in checked studies, unresolved V genes account for under half, and no reason is known for the remainder. The V and J calls and the clone size are those of that table, but D and trimming were determined from the DNA. For this sample the table gives millions of clones, of which about 95% were detected only once. The top ten clonotypes cover 0.9% to 1.4% of the sample.

Comment on this clone: Which antigen it targets is not known. There are no base qualities to consult, and no much larger clone falls within one base.

Sequencing was done on a sample of naive CD8+ T cells sorted from blood. The cell subset or site label on this specimen signifies: CD45RA+CCR7+. The sequence was collected from a man aged 18-30 years in good health.

The DNA sequence follows: TGTGCCAGCAGCTCCTCCCCCGCAGGGTGGGAAGAGACCCAGTACTTC. Its protein is CASSSSPAGWEETQYF. Recombination joined TRBV7-9 with TRBJ2-5; the best D guess is TRBD1, with 5 bases matching. In the germline V gene (reference sequence), CDR1 corresponds to SEHNR and CDR2 to FQNEAQ. The CDR3, from cysteine to phenylalanine, totals 16 residues. The read is trimmed to its CDR3 DNA, 48 bases read in frame from base 1. The junction carries 18 bases between V and J, which are trimmed by 4 bases and 3 bases respectively.